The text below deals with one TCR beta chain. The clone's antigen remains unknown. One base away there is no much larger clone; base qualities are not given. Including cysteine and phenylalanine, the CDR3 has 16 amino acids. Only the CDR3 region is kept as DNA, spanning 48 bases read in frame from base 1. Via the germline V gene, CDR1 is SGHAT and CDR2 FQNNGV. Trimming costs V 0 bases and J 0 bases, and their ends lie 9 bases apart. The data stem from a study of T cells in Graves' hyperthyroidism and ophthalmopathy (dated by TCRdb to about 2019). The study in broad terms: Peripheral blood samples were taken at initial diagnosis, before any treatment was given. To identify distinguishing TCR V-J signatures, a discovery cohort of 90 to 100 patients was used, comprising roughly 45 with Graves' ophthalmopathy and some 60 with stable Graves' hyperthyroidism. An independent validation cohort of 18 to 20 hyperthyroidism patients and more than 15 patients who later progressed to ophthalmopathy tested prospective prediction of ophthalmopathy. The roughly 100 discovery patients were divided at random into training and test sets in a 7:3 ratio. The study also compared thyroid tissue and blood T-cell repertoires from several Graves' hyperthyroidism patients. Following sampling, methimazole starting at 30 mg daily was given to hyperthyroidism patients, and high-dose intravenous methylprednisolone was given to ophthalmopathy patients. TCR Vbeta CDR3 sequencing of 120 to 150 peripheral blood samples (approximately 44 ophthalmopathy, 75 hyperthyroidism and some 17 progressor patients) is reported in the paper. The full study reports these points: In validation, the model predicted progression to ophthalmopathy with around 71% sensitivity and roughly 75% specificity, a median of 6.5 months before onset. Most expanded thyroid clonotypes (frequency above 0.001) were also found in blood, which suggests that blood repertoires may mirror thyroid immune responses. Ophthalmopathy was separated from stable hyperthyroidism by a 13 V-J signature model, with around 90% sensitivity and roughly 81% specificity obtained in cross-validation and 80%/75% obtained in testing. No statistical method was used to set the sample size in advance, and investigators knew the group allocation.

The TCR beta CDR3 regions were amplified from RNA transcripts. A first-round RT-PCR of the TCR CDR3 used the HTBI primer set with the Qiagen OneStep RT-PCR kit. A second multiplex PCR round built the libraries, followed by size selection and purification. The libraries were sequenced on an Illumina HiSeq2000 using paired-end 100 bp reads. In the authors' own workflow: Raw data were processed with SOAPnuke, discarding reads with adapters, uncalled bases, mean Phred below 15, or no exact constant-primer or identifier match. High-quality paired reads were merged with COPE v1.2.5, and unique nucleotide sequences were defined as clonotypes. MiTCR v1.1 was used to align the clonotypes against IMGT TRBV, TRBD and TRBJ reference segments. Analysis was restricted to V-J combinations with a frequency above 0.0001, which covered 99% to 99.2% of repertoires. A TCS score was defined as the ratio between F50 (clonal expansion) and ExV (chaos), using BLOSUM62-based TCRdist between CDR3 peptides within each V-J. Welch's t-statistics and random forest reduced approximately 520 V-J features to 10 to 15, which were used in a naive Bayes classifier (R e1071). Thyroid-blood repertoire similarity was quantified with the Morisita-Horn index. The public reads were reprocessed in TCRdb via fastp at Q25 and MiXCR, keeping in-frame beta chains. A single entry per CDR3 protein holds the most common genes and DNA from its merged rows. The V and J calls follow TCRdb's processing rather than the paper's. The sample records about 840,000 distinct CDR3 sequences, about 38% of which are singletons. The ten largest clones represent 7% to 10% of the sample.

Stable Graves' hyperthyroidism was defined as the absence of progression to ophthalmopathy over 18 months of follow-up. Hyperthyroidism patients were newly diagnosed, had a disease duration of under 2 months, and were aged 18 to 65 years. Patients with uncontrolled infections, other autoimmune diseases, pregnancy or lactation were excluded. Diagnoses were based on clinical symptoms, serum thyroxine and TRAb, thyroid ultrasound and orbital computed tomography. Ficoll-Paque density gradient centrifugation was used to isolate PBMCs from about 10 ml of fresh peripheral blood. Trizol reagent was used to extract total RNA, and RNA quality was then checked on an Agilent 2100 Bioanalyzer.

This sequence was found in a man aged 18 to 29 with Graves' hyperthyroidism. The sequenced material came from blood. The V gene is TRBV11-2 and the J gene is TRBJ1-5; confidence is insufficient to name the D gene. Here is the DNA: TGTGCCAGCAGCTTAGAGGGCGGCAATAGCAATCAGCCCCAGCATTTT. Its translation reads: CASSLEGGNSNQPQHF.